Listed below are T cell receptor beta chains from one sample, sequenced in a study of T cells in Graves' hyperthyroidism and ophthalmopathy. TCRdb re-called the multiplex PCR reads with MiXCR, one entry per CDR3 protein. The sample has 620,000 or so distinct CDR3 sequences, roughly 15% seen once. The sample taken for sequencing was blood. These receptors were obtained from a woman aged 45-65 years with Graves' ophthalmopathy. CDR3s include the opening cysteine and the closing phenylalanine or tryptophan. Each record gives: clone size, J gene, D gene, V gene, CDR3 DNA, CDR3 protein. D genes are given only for firm matches. Size values are once, few and many counts, or a class for expanded clones, and some rows have none.

clone_size: many; j_call: TRBJ2-5; d_call: NA; v_call: TRBV28; cdr3_nt: TGTGCCAGCAGTTTGGCGAGACTACAAGAGACCCAGTACTTC; cdr3_aa: CASSLARLQETQYF
clone_size: many; j_call: TRBJ2-3; d_call: TRBD2; v_call: TRBV18; cdr3_nt: TGTGCCAGCTCGCTAACACTAGCGGGTCCAGATACGCAGTATTTT; cdr3_aa: CASSLTLAGPDTQYF
clone_size: many; j_call: TRBJ2-1; d_call: TRBD2; v_call: TRBV28; cdr3_nt: TGTGCCAGCAGTTTATCCCGGACTAGCAGAAACAATGAGCAGTTCTTC; cdr3_aa: CASSLSRTSRNNEQFF
clone_size: few; j_call: TRBJ1-2; d_call: TRBD1; v_call: TRBV6-1; cdr3_nt: TGTGCCAGCAGCCGTGAAACCGGGACAGGGGGCTTTTCCCATGGCTACACCTTC; cdr3_aa: CASSRETGTGGFSHGYTF
clone_size: many; j_call: TRBJ2-1; d_call: TRBD2; v_call: TRBV27; cdr3_nt: TGTGCCAGCAGTTTTCTTAACCCGGGACTAGCGGGAGATAGCTCCTACAATGAGCAGTTCTTC; cdr3_aa: CASSFLNPGLAGDSSYNEQFF
clone_size: few; j_call: TRBJ1-2; d_call: TRBD1; v_call: TRBV19; cdr3_nt: TGTGCCAGTAGGGCCGGGACAGGGGCCCTCTATGGCTACACCTTC; cdr3_aa: CASRAGTGALYGYTF
clone_size: many; j_call: TRBJ2-7; d_call: TRBD1; v_call: TRBV3-1; cdr3_nt: TGTGCCAGCAGCCAAGACAGGGGGTCGTGGCGGGCCTCCTACGAGCAGTACTTC; cdr3_aa: CASSQDRGSWRASYEQYF
clone_size: many; j_call: TRBJ2-1; d_call: TRBD2; v_call: TRBV20-1; cdr3_nt: TGCAGTGCTAGACCTAGCGGGAGTTTCGAGGTCGGGATCTACAATGAGCAGTTCTTC; cdr3_aa: CSARPSGSFEVGIYNEQFF
clone_size: few; j_call: TRBJ1-2; d_call: NA; v_call: TRBV5-1; cdr3_nt: TGCGCCAGCAGCTTGGTATCAGGGAGAGGGTTTAACTATGGCTACACCTTC; cdr3_aa: CASSLVSGRGFNYGYTF
clone_size: many; j_call: TRBJ2-1; d_call: TRBD2; v_call: TRBV30; cdr3_nt: TGTGCCTGGAGAGCGACTAGCGGGAGGAGTCCCTACAATGAGCAGTTCTTC; cdr3_aa: CAWRATSGRSPYNEQFF
clone_size: few; j_call: TRBJ1-1; d_call: TRBD1; v_call: TRBV19; cdr3_nt: TGTGCCAGTAGTCGAAGGGGACAGGCGAGGGACACTGAAGCTTTCTTT; cdr3_aa: CASSRRGQARDTEAFF
clone_size: many; j_call: TRBJ2-5; d_call: NA; v_call: TRBV7-8; cdr3_nt: TGTGCCAGCAGCTTTGGGCCTACCTTTGGGAGTGAGACCCAGTACTTC; cdr3_aa: CASSFGPTFGSETQYF
clone_size: many; j_call: TRBJ2-5; d_call: NA; v_call: TRBV9; cdr3_nt: TGTGCCAGCAGCGTAGGGGTTCAAGAGACCCAGTACTTC; cdr3_aa: CASSVGVQETQYF
clone_size: many; j_call: TRBJ2-7; d_call: NA; v_call: TRBV13; cdr3_nt: TGTGCCAGCACCCTCAGTGGAACCTACGAGCAGTACTTC; cdr3_aa: CASTLSGTYEQYF
clone_size: few; j_call: TRBJ2-3; d_call: TRBD2; v_call: TRBV4-1; cdr3_nt: TGCGCCAGCAGCCAAGGAGCGGGGGGCGCAGATACGCAGTATTTT; cdr3_aa: CASSQGAGGADTQYF
clone_size: few; j_call: TRBJ1-5; d_call: NA; v_call: TRBV3-1; cdr3_nt: TGTGCCAGCAGCCAAATGAGGGATCAGCCCCAGCATTTT; cdr3_aa: CASSQMRDQPQHF
clone_size: NA; j_call: TRBJ2-3; d_call: TRBD1; v_call: TRBV11-1; cdr3_nt: TGTGCCAGCAGCTTCGGGACAGGGGTCGGTACGCAGTATTTT; cdr3_aa: CASSFGTGVGTQYF
clone_size: many; j_call: TRBJ2-5; d_call: TRBD1; v_call: TRBV28; cdr3_nt: TGTGCCAGCAGTATACGACAGGGGGTTGAGACCCAGTACTTC; cdr3_aa: CASSIRQGVETQYF
clone_size: many; j_call: TRBJ1-1; d_call: TRBD1; v_call: TRBV19; cdr3_nt: TGTGCCAGTCGGGACAGGGCAATATGGGCCTTGAACACTGAAGCTTTCTTT; cdr3_aa: CASRDRAIWALNTEAFF
clone_size: few; j_call: TRBJ2-6; d_call: NA; v_call: TRBV7-9; cdr3_nt: TGTGCCAGCAGCTTAGCGCCTCGGGCAGGGGCCAACGTCCTGACTTTC; cdr3_aa: CASSLAPRAGANVLTF
clone_size: many; j_call: TRBJ1-2; d_call: NA; v_call: TRBV7-2; cdr3_nt: TGTGCCAGCAGCGTATCTACCGACACGAACTATGGCTACACCTTC; cdr3_aa: CASSVSTDTNYGYTF
clone_size: many; j_call: TRBJ2-1; d_call: TRBD2; v_call: TRBV3-1; cdr3_nt: TGTGCCAGCAGCCAAGTTCCAGCGGGAGTAGAGCAGTTCTTC; cdr3_aa: CASSQVPAGVEQFF
clone_size: many; j_call: TRBJ1-2; d_call: TRBD1; v_call: TRBV7-2; cdr3_nt: TGTGCCAGCAGCGGGCCGGGACAGAACTATGGCTACACCTTC; cdr3_aa: CASSGPGQNYGYTF
clone_size: many; j_call: TRBJ2-1; d_call: TRBD2; v_call: TRBV9; cdr3_nt: TGTGCCAGCAGCGGAGGGGCTAGCGGGAGCCATGAGCAGTTCTTC; cdr3_aa: CASSGGASGSHEQFF
clone_size: many; j_call: TRBJ2-1; d_call: TRBD2; v_call: TRBV7-6; cdr3_nt: TGTGCCAGCAGCTTAGGTCGGCGAGGTGTCGCGGGAGGGGACAATGAGCAGTTCTTC; cdr3_aa: CASSLGRRGVAGGDNEQFF
clone_size: NA; j_call: TRBJ1-1; d_call: NA; v_call: TRBV6-1; cdr3_nt: TGTGCCAGCGGGTCACGAGCTATTGGTGAAGCTTTCTTT; cdr3_aa: CASGSRAIGEAFF
clone_size: few; j_call: TRBJ1-4; d_call: NA; v_call: TRBV28; cdr3_nt: TGTGCCAGTTTACGAGGGGTCGGTGAAAAACTGTTTTTT; cdr3_aa: CASLRGVGEKLFF
clone_size: many; j_call: TRBJ2-7; d_call: TRBD2; v_call: TRBV20-1; cdr3_nt: TGCAGTGCAGTAGCGGGAGGTGCGACCTACGAGCAGTACTTC; cdr3_aa: CSAVAGGATYEQYF
clone_size: many; j_call: TRBJ2-7; d_call: NA; v_call: TRBV6-2/TRBV6-3; cdr3_nt: TGTGCCAGCAGCAACAGAAGGGGCTACGAGCAGTACTTC; cdr3_aa: CASSNRRGYEQYF
clone_size: NA; j_call: TRBJ2-2; d_call: NA; v_call: TRBV6-5; cdr3_nt: TGTGCCAGCAGTTACCGCCGCCGCACCGGGGAGCTGTTTTTT; cdr3_aa: CASSYRRRTGELFF
clone_size: many; j_call: TRBJ2-3; d_call: TRBD1; v_call: TRBV11-2; cdr3_nt: TGTGCCAGCAGCCAACATGGACAGGGGAGCACAGATACGCAGTATTTT; cdr3_aa: CASSQHGQGSTDTQYF
clone_size: many; j_call: TRBJ2-1; d_call: TRBD2; v_call: TRBV5-1; cdr3_nt: TGCGCCAGCAGTTCTAGCGGGAGGGCAAGCAATGAGCAGTTCTTC; cdr3_aa: CASSSSGRASNEQFF
clone_size: many; j_call: TRBJ2-7; d_call: NA; v_call: TRBV20-1; cdr3_nt: TGCAGTGCTAGAGCTGTCCCGAGGGAGCAGTACTTC; cdr3_aa: CSARAVPREQYF
clone_size: many; j_call: TRBJ2-7; d_call: NA; v_call: TRBV28; cdr3_nt: TGTGCCAGCAGTATCACACTAGGAAACGAGCAGTACTTC; cdr3_aa: CASSITLGNEQYF
clone_size: NA; j_call: TRBJ2-1; d_call: TRBD2; v_call: TRBV11-2; cdr3_nt: TGTGCCAGCAGCTTACTCGTCGGACTAGCGGGAGTCGGCAATGAGCAGTTCTTC; cdr3_aa: CASSLLVGLAGVGNEQFF
clone_size: few; j_call: TRBJ2-3; d_call: NA; v_call: TRBV24-1; cdr3_nt: TGTGCCACCGGAGGCACCTCTAACACGCAGTATTTT; cdr3_aa: CATGGTSNTQYF
clone_size: many; j_call: TRBJ1-2; d_call: NA; v_call: TRBV7-2; cdr3_nt: TGTGCCAGCAGCTTAGGAACACGGGGGGGCTACACCTTC; cdr3_aa: CASSLGTRGGYTF
clone_size: many; j_call: TRBJ1-6; d_call: NA; v_call: TRBV7-2; cdr3_nt: TGTGCCAGCAGCCCTATGATAAATTCACCCCTCCACTTT; cdr3_aa: CASSPMINSPLHF